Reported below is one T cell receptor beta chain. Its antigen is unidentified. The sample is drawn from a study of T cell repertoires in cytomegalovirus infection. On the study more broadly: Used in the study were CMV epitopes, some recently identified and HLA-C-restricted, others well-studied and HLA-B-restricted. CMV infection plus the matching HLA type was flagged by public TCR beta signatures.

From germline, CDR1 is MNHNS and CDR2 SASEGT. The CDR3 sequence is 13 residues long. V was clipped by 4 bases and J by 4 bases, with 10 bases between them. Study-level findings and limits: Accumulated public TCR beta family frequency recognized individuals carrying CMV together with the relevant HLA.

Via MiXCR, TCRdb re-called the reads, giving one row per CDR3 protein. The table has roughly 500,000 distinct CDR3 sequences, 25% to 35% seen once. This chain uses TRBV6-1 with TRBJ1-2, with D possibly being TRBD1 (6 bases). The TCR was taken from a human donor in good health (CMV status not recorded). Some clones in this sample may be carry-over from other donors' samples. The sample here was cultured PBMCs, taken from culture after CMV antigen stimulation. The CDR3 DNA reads TGTGCCAGCAGTGCGGACAGTCTCTATGGCTACACCTTC. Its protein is CASSADSLYGYTF.